A single sample gave rise to the 8 T cell receptor beta chains below, sequenced in a study of blood T cell repertoires in COVID-19. Libraries were prepared by immunoSEQ multiplex PCR; TCRdb keeps only in-frame clonotypes and omits some of them. This table has fewer than 500,000 clones, 80% to 90% appearing once. Specimen: PBMCs or T cells enriched from blood (not recorded which). Receptor source: a man aged 25-40 years who had recovered from COVID-19.

This chain links TRBV24-1 with TRBJ2-3, with D perhaps matching TRBD2 (6 bases). CDR1 and CDR2 from the germline V gene are KGHDR and SFDVKD. Trimming cost V 0 bases and J 0 bases, with 12 bases left between them. CDR3 length equals 17 residues. In DNA form, the CDR3 reads TGTGCCACCAGTGATTTGTTCCTAGCGTATAGCACAGATACGCAGTATTTT. It translates to CATSDLFLAYSTDTQYF.

Worth noting for this clone: This CDR3 is also generated by other DNA sequences in the sample. V and J are TRBV28 and TRBJ2-7, with 7 positions matching TRBD1. V shed 6 bases and J 3 bases; nucleotides not matched to a gene: 5. The germline V gene encodes CDR1 MDHEN and CDR2 SYDVKM. The CDR3 runs to 13 residues. CDR3 protein: CASRIDRDYEQYF. CDR3 bases: TGTGCCAGCAGAATCGACAGGGACTACGAGCAGTACTTC.

The chain employs TRBV19 and TRBJ2-7, with 10 bases lining up with TRBD2. This CDR3 comprises 15 residues. Germline CDR1 reads LNHDA; CDR2 reads SQIVND (reference sequence). V lost 3 bases to trimming and J lost 3 bases; unmatched junction nucleotides: 5. The CDR3 is CASSIVASGSYEQYF. In nucleotides, the CDR3 is TGTGCCAGTAGTATTGTGGCTAGCGGGAGCTACGAGCAGTACTTC.

This clone has more than one count but fewer than ten. The V gene is TRBV19, the J gene TRBJ2-2; 7 bases are shared with TRBD1. With V trimmed by 8 bases and J by 5 bases, 8 bases remained unmatched. The CDR3 has 14 amino acids. CDR1 is LNHDA and CDR2 is SQIVND in the germline V gene (reference sequence). The CDR3 DNA is TGTGCCAGTTTAAGGACAGGCGCGACCGGGGAGCTGTTTTTT. This translates into CASLRTGATGELFF. The variable domain in full, with the rest retrieved from reference TRBV19 and TRBJ2-2, is DGGITQSPKYLFRKEGQNVTLSCEQNLNHDAMYWYRQDPGQGLRLIYYSQIVNDFQKGDIAEGYSVSREKKESFPLTVTSAQKNPTAFYLCASLRTGATGELFFGEGSRLTVL.

The gene calls are TRBV27 and TRBJ2-7; D is unclear. Trimming shortened V by 1 base and J by 2 bases, and 12 bases separated the two germline ends. This CDR3 contains 15 residues. Germline V gene lookup returns CDR1 MNHEY and CDR2 SMNVEV (reference sequence). The CDR3 spells CASSLLSLGTYEQYF. As DNA, the CDR3 is TGTGCCAGCAGTTTATTATCGCTAGGAACCTACGAGCAGTACTTC.

The count of this clone is one. Here the CDR3 reads CAWSVGQGVGQPQHF. The CDR3 coding sequence is TGTGCCTGGAGTGTAGGTCAGGGGGTCGGACAGCCCCAGCATTTT. This chain links TRBV30 with TRBJ1-5; 7 nucleotides match TRBD1. The CDR3 loop spans 15 amino acids. V lost 0 bases, J lost 7 bases, and 9 bases stayed unmatched. Germline loops: CDR1 GTSNPN, CDR2 SVGIG (reference sequence).

This sequence joins TRBV5-1 and TRBJ2-1, with 7 bases lining up with TRBD2. The V segment lost 1 base and the J segment 1 base; nucleotides outside the gene matches: 11. Germline CDR1 SGHRS, CDR2 YFSETQ. The length of the CDR3 is 18 residues. The CDR3 region has the DNA TGCGCCAGCAGCTTGTTAGGGAGGGCCCTCGGATCCTACAATGAGCAGTTCTTC. It specifies CASSLLGRALGSYNEQFF.

CDR3 in amino acids: CASSPQGSLGNEQFF. As DNA, the CDR3 is TGTGCCAGCAGCCCTCAGGGGTCCCTCGGGAATGAGCAGTTCTTC. The chain recombines TRBV7-8 with TRBJ2-1; tentative D call: TRBD1 (6 bases). The CDR3 has 15 residues. V dropped 5 bases and J dropped 7 bases, with 18 bases sitting between them. In germline, CDR1 is SGHVS, CDR2 FQNEAQ.